This T cell receptor (beta chain) was retrieved from a study of blood T cell repertoires in COVID-19. Study in general: The cDNA or gDNA used as material had been derived from T cells, B-cell-depleted T cells, or PBMCs.

In the original processing: How many nucleated cells were present was estimated from reference gene primer amplification. Profiled with immunoSEQ multiplex PCR; TCRdb holds only in-frame clones, not every one. The D gene and trimming were derived from the DNA, and the V and J assignments and clone size from that table. The table has 150,000 or so clones, about nine tenths seen once. Trimming shortened V by 5 bases and J by 2 bases, and 15 bases separated the two germline ends. The CDR3 is made up of 14 amino acids. Germline V gives CDR1 SQVTM, CDR2 ANQGSEA. The count of this clone is one. The receptor comes from a man aged 50 to 59 with acute or convalescent COVID-19. This chain joins TRBV29-1 and TRBJ1-2; D may be TRBD1 (6 bases). Material for sequencing was peripheral blood. The DNA for the CDR3 is TGCAGCGTTTTGAGAGGCCAGGGGAACTATGGCTACACCTTC. Translation gives CSVLRGQGNYGYTF.